The source of this TCR beta chain is a study of beta chain features in type 1 diabetes. Study-wide findings and caveats: Shorter templates might be favored by PCR, equally in patients and controls. There was a moderate but significant shortening of TCRB CDR3s in all four CD4+ subsets of Type 1 diabetes patients.

The authors reverse transcribed all of the isolated RNA, so sequencing captured expressed TCRB transcripts. Some clones are missing from TCRdb's copy, which holds only in-frame ones; the method was immunoSEQ multiplex PCR. The data show around 310,000 clones, roughly 13% seen once. Germline lookup yields CDR1 SGDLS and CDR2 YYNGEE. Between the trimmed V and J ends, which lost 0 bases and 8 bases, there was a span of 11 bases. The CDR3 loop spans 14 amino acids. This clone was seen only a few times. What it binds is unknown. The receptor was isolated from a woman aged 18 to 35 with type 1 diabetes. The sample comprised naive CD4+ T cells from blood. V gene TRBV9 combines with J gene TRBJ1-4; D not resolved. The CDR3 nucleotides are TGTGCCAGCAGCGTAGGGAGGCCAGGCGAAAAACTGTTTTTT. This translates into CASSVGRPGEKLFF. The complete variable domain, with remaining parts taken from reference TRBV9 and TRBJ1-4, reads DSGVTQTPKHLITATGQRVTLRCSPRSGDLSVYWYQQSLDQGLQFLIQYYNGEERAKGNILERFSAQQFPDLHSELNLSSLELGDSALYFCASSVGRPGEKLFFGSGTQLSVL.